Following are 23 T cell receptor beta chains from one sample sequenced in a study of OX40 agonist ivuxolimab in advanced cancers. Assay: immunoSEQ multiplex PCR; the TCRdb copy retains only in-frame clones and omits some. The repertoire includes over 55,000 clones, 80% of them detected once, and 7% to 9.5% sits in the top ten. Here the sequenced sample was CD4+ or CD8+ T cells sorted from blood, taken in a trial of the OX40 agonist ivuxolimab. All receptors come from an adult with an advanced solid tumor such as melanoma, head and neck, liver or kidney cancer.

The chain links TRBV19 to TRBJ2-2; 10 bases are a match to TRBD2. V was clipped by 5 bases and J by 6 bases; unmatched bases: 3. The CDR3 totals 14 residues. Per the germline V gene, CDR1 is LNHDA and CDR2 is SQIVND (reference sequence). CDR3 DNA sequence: TGTGCCAGTAGTTTCAGCGGGGGGGCCGGGGAGCTGTTTTTT. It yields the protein CASSFSGGAGELFF.

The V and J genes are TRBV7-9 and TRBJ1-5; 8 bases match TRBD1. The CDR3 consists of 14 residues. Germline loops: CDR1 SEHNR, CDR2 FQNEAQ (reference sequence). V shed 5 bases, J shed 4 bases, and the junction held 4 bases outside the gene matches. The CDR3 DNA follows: TGTGCCAGCAGCCCACAGGGGGTAAATCAGCCCCAGCATTTT. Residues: CASSPQGVNQPQHF.

In DNA form, the CDR3 reads TGTGCCAGCTCCCGAGACAGCAACACTGAAGCTTTCTTT. Translating it yields CASSRDSNTEAFF. The chain couples TRBV5-4 to TRBJ1-1; D possibly corresponds to TRBD1 (5 bases). The CDR3 is made up of 13 amino acids. Trimming removed 7 bases from V and 2 bases from J, with 12 bases in between. Germline-derived CDR1 and CDR2 are SGHNT and YYREEE (reference sequence).

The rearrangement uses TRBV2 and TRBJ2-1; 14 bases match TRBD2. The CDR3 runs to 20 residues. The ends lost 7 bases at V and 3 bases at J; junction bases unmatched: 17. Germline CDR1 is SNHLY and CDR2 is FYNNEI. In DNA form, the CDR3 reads TGTGCCAGCAATGGCAGGCGGGGACTAGCGGGGGAACCCATCTACAATGAGCAGTTCTTC. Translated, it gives CASNGRRGLAGEPIYNEQFF.

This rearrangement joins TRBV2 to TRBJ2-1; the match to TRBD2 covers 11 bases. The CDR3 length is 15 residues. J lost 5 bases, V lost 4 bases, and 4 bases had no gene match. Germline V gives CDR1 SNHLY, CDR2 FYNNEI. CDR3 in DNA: TGTGCCAGCAGTGTTAGGGGACTAGCGGACAATGAGCAGTTCTTC. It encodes CASSVRGLADNEQFF.

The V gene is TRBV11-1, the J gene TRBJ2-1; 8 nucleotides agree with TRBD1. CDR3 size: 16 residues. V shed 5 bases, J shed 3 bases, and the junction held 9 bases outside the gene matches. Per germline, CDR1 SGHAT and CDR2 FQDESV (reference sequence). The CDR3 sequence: CASSPRKGQGYNEQFF. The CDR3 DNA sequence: TGTGCCAGCAGCCCAAGAAAAGGACAGGGCTACAATGAGCAGTTCTTC.

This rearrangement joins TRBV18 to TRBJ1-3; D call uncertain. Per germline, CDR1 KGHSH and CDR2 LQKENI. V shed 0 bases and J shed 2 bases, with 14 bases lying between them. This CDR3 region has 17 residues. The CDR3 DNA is TGTGCCAGCTCACCACCATACTGGGATGGGCCTGGAAACACCATATATTTT. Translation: CASSPPYWDGPGNTIYF.

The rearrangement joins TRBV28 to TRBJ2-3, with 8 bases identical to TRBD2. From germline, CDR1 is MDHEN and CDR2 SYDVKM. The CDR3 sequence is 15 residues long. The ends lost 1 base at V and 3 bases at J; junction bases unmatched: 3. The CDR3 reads CASSLLLAETDTQYF. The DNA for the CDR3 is TGTGCCAGCAGTTTATTACTAGCGGAGACAGATACGCAGTATTTT. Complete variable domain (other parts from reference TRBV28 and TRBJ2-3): DVKVTQSSRYLVKRTGEKVFLECVQDMDHENMFWYRQDPGLGLRLIYFSYDVKMKEKGDIPEGYSVSREKKERFSLILESASTNQTSMYLCASSLLLAETDTQYFGPGTRLTVL.

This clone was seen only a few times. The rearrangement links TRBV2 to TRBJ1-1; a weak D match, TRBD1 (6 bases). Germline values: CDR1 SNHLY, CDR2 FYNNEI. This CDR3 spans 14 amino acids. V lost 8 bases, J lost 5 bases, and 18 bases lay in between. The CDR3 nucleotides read TGTGCCAGCGGCGGGACACAAAGAGGGACTGAAGCTTTCTTT. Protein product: CASGGTQRGTEAFF. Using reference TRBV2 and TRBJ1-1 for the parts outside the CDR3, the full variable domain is EPEVTQTPSHQVTQMGQEVILRCVPISNHLYFYWYRQILGQKVEFLVSFYNNEISEKSEIFDDQFSVERPDGSNFTLKIRSTKLEDSAMYFCASGGTQRGTEAFFGQGTRLTVV.

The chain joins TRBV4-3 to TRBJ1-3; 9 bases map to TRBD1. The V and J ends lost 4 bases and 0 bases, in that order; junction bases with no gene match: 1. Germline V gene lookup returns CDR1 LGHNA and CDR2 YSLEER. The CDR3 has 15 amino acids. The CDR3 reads CASSRDRDSGNTIYF. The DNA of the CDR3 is TGCGCCAGCAGCCGGGACAGGGACTCTGGAAACACCATATATTTT.

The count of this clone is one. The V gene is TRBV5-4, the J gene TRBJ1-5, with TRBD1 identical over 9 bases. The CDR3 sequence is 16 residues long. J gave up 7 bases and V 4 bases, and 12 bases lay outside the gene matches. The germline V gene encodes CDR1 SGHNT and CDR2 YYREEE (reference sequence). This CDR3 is CASSQEQRQGGQPQHF. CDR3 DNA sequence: TGTGCCAGCAGCCAAGAGCAGAGACAGGGGGGACAGCCCCAGCATTTT.

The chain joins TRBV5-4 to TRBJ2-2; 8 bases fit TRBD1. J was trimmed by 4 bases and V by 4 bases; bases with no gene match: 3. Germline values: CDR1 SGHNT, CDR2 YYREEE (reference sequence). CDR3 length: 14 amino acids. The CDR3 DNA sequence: TGTGCCAGCAGCCCTACAGGGGGCACCGGGGAGCTGTTTTTT. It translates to CASSPTGGTGELFF.

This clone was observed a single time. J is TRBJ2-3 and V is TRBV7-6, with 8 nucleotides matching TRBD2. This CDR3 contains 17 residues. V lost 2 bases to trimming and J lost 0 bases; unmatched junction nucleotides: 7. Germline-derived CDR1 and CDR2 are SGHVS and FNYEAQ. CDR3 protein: CASSLSPSGFSTDTQYF. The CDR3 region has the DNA TGTGCCAGCAGCTTATCCCCTAGCGGGTTTAGCACAGATACGCAGTATTTT. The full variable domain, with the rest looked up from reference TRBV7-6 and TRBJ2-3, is GAGVSQSPRYKVTKRGQDVALRCDPISGHVSLYWYRQALGQGPEFLTYFNYEAQQDKSGLPNDRFSAERPEGSISTLTIQRTEQRDSAMYRCASSLSPSGFSTDTQYFGPGTRLTVL.

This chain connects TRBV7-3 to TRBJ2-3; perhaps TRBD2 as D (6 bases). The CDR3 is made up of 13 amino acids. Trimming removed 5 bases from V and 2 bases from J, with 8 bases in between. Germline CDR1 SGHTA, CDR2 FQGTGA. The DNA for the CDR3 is TGTGCCAGCAGCGGCGGGGCCACAGATACGCAGTATTTT. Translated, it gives CASSGGATDTQYF.

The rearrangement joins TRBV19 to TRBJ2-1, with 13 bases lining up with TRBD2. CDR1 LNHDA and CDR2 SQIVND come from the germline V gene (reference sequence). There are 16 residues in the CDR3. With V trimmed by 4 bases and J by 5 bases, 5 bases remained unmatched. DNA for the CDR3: TGTGCCAGTAGTACGCCGGGACTAGCGGGAAACAATGAGCAGTTCTTC. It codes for CASSTPGLAGNNEQFF.

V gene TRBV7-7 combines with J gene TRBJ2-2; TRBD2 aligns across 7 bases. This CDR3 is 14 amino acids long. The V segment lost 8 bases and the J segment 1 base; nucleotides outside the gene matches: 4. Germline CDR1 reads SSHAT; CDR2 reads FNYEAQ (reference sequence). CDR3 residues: CASRPGGNTGELFF. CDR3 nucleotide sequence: TGTGCCAGCCGTCCGGGGGGGAACACCGGGGAGCTGTTTTTT.

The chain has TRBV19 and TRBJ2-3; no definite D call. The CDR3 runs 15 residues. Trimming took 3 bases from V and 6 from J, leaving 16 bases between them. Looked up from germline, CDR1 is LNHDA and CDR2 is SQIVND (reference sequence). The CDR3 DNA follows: TGTGCCAGTAGTATCGGCGGATCCCTCAGGGATACGCAGTATTTT. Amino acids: CASSIGGSLRDTQYF.

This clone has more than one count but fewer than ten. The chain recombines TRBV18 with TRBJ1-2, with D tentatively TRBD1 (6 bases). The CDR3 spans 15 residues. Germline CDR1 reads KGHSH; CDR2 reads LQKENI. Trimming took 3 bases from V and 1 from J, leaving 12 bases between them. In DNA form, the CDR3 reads TGTGCCAGCTCACCGGGGACGGACAGTAACTATGGCTACACCTTC. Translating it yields CASSPGTDSNYGYTF.

CDR3 in amino acids: CASSLGTSFGYTF. CDR3 DNA: TGTGCCAGCAGCTTAGGGACAAGCTTTGGCTACACCTTC. The chain carries TRBV7-2 and TRBJ1-2; D perhaps matches TRBD1 (5 bases). V lost 1 base and J lost 7, with 10 bases in between. The CDR3 totals 13 residues. The germline V gene encodes CDR1 SGHTA and CDR2 FQGNSA.

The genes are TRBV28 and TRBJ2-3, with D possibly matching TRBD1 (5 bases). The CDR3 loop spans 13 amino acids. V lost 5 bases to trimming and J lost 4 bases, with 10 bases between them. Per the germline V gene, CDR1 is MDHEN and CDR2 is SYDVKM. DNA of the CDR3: TGTGCCAGCAGTCTAGTCAGGGCAGATACGCAGTATTTT. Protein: CASSLVRADTQYF.

In DNA form, the CDR3 reads TGTGCCAGTAGGGGCAGGGGCGCAGGGGGTCAGCCCCAGCATTTT. Its protein product is CASRGRGAGGQPQHF. The V and J genes are TRBV19 and TRBJ1-5, with 7 bases identical to TRBD1. The J segment lost 6 bases and the V segment lost 6 bases, leaving 11 bases of the junction unmatched. This CDR3 is built from 15 residues. Germline V CDR1 and CDR2: LNHDA, SQIVND (reference sequence).

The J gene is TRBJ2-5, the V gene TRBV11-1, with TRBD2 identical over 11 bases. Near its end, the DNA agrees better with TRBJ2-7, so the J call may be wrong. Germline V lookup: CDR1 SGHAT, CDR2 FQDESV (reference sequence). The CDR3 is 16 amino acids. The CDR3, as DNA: TGTGCCAGCAGCTTAGCCACTAGCGGGAGTTTCTACGAGCAGTACTTC. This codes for CASSLATSGSFYEQYF.

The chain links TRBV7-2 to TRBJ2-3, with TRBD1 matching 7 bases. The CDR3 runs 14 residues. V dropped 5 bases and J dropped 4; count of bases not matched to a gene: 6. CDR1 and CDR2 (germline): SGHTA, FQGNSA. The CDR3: CASSRKTGADTQYF. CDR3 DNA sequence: TGTGCCAGCAGCCGGAAAACAGGGGCAGATACGCAGTATTTT.